This T cell receptor (beta chain) derives from a study of neurological immune-mediated disorders. Study-wide results and caveats: HTLV-1-associated myelopathy ranked highest for TCR clonal expansion and multiple sclerosis lowest, beneath healthy controls.

The method for making cDNA was 5'RACE, and it used 10-nucleotide random UMIs. TCRdb re-derived calls from the 5' RACE reads in MiXCR, one entry per CDR3 protein. This repertoire shows tens of thousands of distinct CDR3 sequences, 17% found once; its top ten account for roughly 14%. The CDR3 has 16 residues. V was cut by 1 base and J by 2 bases, with 11 bases left in between. Germline CDR1 reads LGHNA; CDR2 reads YSLEER. Ten or more counts support this clonotype. As yet, its antigen is unknown. Source material: PBMCs. The receptor was isolated from a woman between 40 and 55 years old in good health. The rearrangement joins TRBV4-3 to TRBJ2-2; tentatively, D is TRBD2 (6 bases). CDR3 sequence: CASSQGPDYNTGELFF. CDR3 bases: TGCGCCAGCAGCCAAGGGCCGGACTATAACACCGGGGAGCTGTTTTTT.